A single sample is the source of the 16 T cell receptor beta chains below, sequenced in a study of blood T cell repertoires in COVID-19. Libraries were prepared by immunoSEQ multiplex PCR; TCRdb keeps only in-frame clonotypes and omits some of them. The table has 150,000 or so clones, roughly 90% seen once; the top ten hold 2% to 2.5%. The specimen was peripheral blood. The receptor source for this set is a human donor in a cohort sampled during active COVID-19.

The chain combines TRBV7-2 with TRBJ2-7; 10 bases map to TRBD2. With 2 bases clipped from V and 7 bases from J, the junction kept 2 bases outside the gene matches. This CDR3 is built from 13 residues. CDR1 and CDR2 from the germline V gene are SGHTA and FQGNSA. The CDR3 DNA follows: TGTGCCAGCAGCTTAAAACTAGCGGGAGAGCAGTACTTC. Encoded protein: CASSLKLAGEQYF.

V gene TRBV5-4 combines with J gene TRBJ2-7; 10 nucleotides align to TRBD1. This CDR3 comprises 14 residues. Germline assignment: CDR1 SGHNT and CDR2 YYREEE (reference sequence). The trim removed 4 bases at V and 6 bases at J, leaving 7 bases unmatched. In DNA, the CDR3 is TGTGCCAGCAGCCTAGACAGGGGGCGATCCGAGCAGTACTTC. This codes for CASSLDRGRSEQYF.

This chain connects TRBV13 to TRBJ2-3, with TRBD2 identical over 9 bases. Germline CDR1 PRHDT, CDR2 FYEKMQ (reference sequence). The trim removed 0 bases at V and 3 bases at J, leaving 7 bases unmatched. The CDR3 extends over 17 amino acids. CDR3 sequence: CASSLGLGLAKTDTQYF. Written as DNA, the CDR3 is TGTGCCAGCAGCTTAGGCCTGGGACTAGCAAAAACAGATACGCAGTATTTT.

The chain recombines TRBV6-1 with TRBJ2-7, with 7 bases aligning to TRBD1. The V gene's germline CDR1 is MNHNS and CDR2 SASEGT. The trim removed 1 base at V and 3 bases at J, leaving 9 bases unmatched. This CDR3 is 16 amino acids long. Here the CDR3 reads CASSEVDRRRNYEQYF. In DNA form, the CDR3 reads TGTGCCAGCAGTGAAGTGGACAGGCGGCGCAACTACGAGCAGTACTTC.

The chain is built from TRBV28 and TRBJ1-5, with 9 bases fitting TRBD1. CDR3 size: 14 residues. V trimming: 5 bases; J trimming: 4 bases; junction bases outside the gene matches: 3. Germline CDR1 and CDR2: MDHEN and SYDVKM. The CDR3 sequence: CASSTQGANQPQHF. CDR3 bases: TGTGCCAGCAGTACACAGGGGGCGAATCAGCCCCAGCATTTT. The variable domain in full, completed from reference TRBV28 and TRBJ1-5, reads DVKVTQSSRYLVKRTGEKVFLECVQDMDHENMFWYRQDPGLGLRLIYFSYDVKMKEKGDIPEGYSVSREKKERFSLILESASTNQTSMYLCASSTQGANQPQHFGDGTRLSIL.

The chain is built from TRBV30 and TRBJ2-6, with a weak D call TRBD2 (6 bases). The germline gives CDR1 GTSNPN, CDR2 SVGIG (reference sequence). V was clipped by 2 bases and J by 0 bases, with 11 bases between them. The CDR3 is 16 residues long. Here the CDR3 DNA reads TGTGCCTGGAGTCTCGGGACTTCCTCTGGGGCCAACGTCCTGACTTTC. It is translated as CAWSLGTSSGANVLTF.

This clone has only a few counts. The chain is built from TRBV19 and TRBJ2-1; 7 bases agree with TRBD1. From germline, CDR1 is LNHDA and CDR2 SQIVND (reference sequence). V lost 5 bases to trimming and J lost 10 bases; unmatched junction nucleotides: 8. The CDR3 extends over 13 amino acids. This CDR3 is CASSSGRGGEQFF. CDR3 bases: TGTGCCAGTAGTTCGGGTCGAGGGGGCGAGCAGTTCTTC.

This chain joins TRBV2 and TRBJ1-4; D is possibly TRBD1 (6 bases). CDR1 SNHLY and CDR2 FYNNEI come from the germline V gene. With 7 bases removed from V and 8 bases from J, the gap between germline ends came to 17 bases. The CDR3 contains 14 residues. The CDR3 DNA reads TGTGCCAGCACCCCACAGGGATTACGCGAAAAACTGTTTTTT. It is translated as CASTPQGLREKLFF.

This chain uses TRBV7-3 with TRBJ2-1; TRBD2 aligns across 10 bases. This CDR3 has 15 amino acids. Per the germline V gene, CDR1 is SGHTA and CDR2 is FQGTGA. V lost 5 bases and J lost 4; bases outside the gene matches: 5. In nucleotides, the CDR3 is TGTGCCAGCAGCCCCGGACTAGCGGAGTACAATGAGCAGTTCTTC. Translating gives CASSPGLAEYNEQFF.

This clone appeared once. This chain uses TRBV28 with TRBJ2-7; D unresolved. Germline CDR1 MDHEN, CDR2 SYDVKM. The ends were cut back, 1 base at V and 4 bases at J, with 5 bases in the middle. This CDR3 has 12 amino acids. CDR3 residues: CASSLFSYEQYF. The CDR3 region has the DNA TGTGCCAGCAGTTTATTCTCTTACGAGCAGTACTTC.

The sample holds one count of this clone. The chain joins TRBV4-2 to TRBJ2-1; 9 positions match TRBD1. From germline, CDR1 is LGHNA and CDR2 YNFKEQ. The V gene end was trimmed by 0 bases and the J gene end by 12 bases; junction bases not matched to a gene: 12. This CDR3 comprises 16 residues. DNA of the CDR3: TGTGCCAGCAGCCAAGACAAGGGACAGGGCTCGTGGGGGCAGTTCTTC. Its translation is CASSQDKGQGSWGQFF.

CDR3: CASSRDTSVGFNEQFF. Here the CDR3 DNA reads TGTGCCAGCAGCCGGGACACGAGCGTCGGGTTCAATGAGCAGTTCTTC. The chain employs TRBV7-8 and TRBJ2-1, with D tentatively TRBD1 (6 bases). The CDR3 length is 16 residues. Trimming pared 5 bases from V and 6 bases from J, leaving 20 bases between. CDR1 and CDR2 from the germline V gene are SGHVS and FQNEAQ.

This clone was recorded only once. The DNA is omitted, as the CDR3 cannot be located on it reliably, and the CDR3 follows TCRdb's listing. CDR3 loop: CAISESSGRGAYDNEQFF. The chain couples TRBV10-3 to TRBJ2-1; no check of the table's D call, TRBD2, against the DNA was made. The CDR3 spans 18 amino acids, including both terminal residues. Germline CDR1 reads ENHRY; CDR2 reads SYGVKD.

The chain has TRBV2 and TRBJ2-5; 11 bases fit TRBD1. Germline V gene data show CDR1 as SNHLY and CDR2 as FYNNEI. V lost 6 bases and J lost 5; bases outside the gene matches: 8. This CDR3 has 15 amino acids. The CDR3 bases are TGTGCCAGCAGCTTGGACAGGGGGCTGGGGGAGACCCAGTACTTC. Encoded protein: CASSLDRGLGETQYF.

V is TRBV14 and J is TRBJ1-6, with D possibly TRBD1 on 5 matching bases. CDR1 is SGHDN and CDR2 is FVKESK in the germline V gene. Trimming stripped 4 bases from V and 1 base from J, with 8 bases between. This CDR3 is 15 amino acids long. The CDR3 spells CASSPGFSYNSPLHF. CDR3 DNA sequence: TGTGCCAGCAGCCCAGGGTTTTCCTATAATTCACCCCTCCACTTT. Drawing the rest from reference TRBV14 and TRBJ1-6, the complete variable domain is EAGVTQFPSHSVIEKGQTVTLRCDPISGHDNLYWYRRVMGKEIKFLLHFVKESKQDESGMPNNRFLAERTGGTYSTLKVQPAELEDSGVYFCASSPGFSYNSPLHFGNGTRLTVT.

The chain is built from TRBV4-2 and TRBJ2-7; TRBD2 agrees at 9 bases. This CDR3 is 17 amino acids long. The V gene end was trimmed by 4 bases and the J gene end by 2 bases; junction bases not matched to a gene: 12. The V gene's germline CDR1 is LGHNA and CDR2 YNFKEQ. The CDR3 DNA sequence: TGTGCCAGCAGCCTTCAGACTAGCGGAGGGGGGCCCTACGAGCAGTACTTC. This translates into CASSLQTSGGGPYEQYF.